This TCR beta chain stems from a study of technical replicates of blood from a few donors. The data were produced by immunoSEQ multiplex PCR, yet TCRdb's version contains in-frame clones alone and is incomplete. The table includes 65,000 to 75,000 clones, approximately 83% detected once. The V segment lost 5 bases and the J segment 3 bases; nucleotides outside the gene matches: 6. This CDR3 is 14 amino acids long. Germline V gives CDR1 SGHAT, CDR2 FQDESV (reference sequence). The sequence was collected from a human donor in good health. Some clones in this sample may be carry-over from other donors' samples. The V call is TRBV11-1, the J call TRBJ1-1, with 7 nucleotides matching TRBD1. Sequenced sample: PBMCs. The CDR3, as DNA: TGTGCCAGCAGCGGCCGAAGGGGGCACACTGAAGCTTTCTTT. It codes for CASSGRRGHTEAFF.